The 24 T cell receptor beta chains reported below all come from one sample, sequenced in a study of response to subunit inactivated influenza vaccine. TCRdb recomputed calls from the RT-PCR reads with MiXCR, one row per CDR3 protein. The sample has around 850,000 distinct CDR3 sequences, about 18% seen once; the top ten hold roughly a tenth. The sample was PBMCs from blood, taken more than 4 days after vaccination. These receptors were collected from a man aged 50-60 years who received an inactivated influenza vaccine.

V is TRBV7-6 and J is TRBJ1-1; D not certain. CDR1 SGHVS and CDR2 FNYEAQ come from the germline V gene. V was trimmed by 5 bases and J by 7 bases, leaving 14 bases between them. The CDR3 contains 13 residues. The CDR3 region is CASSPAWGNEAFF. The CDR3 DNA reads TGTGCCAGCAGCCCGGCGTGGGGTAATGAAGCTTTCTTT.

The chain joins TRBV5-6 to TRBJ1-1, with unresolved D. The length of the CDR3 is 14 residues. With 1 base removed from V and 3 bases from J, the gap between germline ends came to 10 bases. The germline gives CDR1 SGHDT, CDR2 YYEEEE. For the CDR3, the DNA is TGTGCCAGCAGCTTGCTAGGGCACGACACTGAAGCTTTCTTT. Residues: CASSLLGHDTEAFF.

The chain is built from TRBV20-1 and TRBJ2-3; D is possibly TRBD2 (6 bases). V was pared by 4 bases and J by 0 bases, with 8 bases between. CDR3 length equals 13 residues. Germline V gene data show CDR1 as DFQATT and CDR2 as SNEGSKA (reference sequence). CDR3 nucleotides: TGCAGTGCTAATAGCGGAAGCACAGATACGCAGTATTTT. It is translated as CSANSGSTDTQYF.

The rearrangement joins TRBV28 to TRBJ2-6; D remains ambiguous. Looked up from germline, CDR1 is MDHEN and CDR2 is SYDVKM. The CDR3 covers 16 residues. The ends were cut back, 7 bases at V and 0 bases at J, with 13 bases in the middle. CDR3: CASTLGDLSGANVLTF. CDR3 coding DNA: TGTGCCAGCACCCTCGGCGACCTCTCTGGGGCCAACGTCCTGACTTTC.

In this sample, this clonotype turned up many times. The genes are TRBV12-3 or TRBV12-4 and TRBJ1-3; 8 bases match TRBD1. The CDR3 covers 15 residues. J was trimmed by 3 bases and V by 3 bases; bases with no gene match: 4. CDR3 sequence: CASSFGQGNGNTIYF. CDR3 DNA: TGTGCCAGCAGTTTTGGACAGGGAAATGGAAACACCATATATTTT.

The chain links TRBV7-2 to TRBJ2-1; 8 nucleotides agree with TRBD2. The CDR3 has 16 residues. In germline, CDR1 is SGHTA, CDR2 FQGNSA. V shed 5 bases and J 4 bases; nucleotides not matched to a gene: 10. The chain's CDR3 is CASSLDLAGGYNEQFF. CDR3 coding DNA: TGTGCCAGCAGCCTTGACCTAGCGGGCGGTTACAATGAGCAGTTCTTC.

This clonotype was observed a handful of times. CDR3 sequence: CSARISLAQFF. The CDR3 DNA is TGCAGTGCTAGAATTTCCCTAGCACAGTTCTTC. V is TRBV20-1 and J is TRBJ2-1; D might be TRBD2 (5 bases). CDR3 length: 11 residues. CDR1 and CDR2 (germline): DFQATT, SNEGSKA (reference sequence). The V end was cut by 2 bases, the J end by 13 bases, with 12 bases between.

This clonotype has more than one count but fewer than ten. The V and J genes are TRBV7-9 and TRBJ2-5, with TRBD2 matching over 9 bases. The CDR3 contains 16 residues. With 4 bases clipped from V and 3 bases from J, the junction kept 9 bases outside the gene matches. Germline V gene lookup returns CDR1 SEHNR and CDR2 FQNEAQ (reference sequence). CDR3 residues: CASSYTPSSGKETQYF. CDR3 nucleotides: TGTGCCAGCAGCTACACTCCTTCTAGCGGGAAAGAGACCCAGTACTTC.

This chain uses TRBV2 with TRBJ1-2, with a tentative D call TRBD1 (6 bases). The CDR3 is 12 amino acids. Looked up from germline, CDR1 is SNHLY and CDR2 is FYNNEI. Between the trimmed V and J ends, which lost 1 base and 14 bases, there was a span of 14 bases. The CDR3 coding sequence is TGTGCCAGCAGTGAAGATATACAGGGTGGAACCTTC. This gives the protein CASSEDIQGGTF. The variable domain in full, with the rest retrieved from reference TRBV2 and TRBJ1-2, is EPEVTQTPSHQVTQMGQEVILRCVPISNHLYFYWYRQILGQKVEFLVSFYNNEISEKSEIFDDQFSVERPDGSNFTLKIRSTKLEDSAMYFCASSEDIQGGTFGSGTRLTVV.

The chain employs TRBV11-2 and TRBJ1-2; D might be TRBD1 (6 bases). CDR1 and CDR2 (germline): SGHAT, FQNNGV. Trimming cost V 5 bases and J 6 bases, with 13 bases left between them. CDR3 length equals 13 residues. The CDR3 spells CASSPPRGDGYTF. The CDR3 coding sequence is TGTGCCAGCAGCCCCCCCAGGGGAGATGGCTACACCTTC. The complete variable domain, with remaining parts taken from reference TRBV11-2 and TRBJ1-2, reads EAGVAQSPRYKIIEKRQSVAFWCNPISGHATLYWYQQILGQGPKLLIQFQNNGVVDDSQLPKDRFSAERLKGVDSTLKIQPAKLEDSAVYLCASSPPRGDGYTFGSGTRLTVV.

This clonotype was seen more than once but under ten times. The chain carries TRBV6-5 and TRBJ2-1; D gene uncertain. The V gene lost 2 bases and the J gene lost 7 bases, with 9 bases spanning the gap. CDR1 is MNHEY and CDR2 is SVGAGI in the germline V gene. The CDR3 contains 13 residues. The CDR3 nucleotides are TGTGCCAGCAGTTACAACCCGGCAAATGAGCAGTTCTTC. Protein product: CASSYNPANEQFF.

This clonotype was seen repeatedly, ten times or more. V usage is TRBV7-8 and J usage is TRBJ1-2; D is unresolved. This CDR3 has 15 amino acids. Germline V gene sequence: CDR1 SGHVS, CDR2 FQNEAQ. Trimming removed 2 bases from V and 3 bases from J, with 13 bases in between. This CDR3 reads CASSLYWGVDYGYTF. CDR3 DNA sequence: TGTGCCAGCAGCTTATATTGGGGAGTAGACTATGGCTACACCTTC.

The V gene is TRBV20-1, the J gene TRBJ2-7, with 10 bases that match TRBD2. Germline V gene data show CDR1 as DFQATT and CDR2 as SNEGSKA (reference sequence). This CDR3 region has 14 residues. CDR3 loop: CSARRSGRPYEQYF. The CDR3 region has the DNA TGCAGCGCAAGACGTAGCGGGAGGCCCTACGAGCAGTACTTC.

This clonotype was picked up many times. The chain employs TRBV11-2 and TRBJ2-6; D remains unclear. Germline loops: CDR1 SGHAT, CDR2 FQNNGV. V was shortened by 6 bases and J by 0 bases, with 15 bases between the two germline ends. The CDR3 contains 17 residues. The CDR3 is CASRRPGSRSGANVLTF. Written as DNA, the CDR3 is TGTGCCAGCAGACGTCCCGGCTCCCGCTCTGGGGCCAACGTCCTGACTTTC.

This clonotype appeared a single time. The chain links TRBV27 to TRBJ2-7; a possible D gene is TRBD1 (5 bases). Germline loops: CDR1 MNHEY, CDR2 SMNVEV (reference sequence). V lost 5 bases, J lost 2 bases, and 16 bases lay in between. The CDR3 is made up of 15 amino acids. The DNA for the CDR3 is TGTGCCAGCAGTAGGGGTGACGGCGTACCCTACGAGCAGTACTTC. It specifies CASSRGDGVPYEQYF.

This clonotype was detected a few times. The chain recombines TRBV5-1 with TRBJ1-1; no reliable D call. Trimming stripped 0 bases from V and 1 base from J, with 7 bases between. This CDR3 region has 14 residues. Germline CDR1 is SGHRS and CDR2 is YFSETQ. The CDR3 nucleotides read TGCGCCAGCAGCTTGGACGTGGGGAACACTGAAGCTTTCTTT. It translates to CASSLDVGNTEAFF.

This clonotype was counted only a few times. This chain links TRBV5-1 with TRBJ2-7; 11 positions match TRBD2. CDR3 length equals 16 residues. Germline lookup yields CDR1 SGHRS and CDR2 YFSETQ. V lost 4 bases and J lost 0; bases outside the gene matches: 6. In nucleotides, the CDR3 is TGCGCCAGCAGCCGTGCACTAGCGGGAGCCTCCTACGAGCAGTACTTC. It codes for CASSRALAGASYEQYF. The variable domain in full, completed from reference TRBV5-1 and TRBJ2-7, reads KAGVTQTPRYLIKTRGQQVTLSCSPISGHRSVSWYQQTPGQGLQFLFEYFSETQRNKGNFPGRFSGRQFSNSRSEMNVSTLELGDSALYLCASSRALAGASYEQYFGPGTRLTVT.

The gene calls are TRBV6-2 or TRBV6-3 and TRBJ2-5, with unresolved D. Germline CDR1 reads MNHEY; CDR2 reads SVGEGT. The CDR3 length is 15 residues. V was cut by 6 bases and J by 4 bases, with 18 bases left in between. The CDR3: CASRVLAAKGETQYF. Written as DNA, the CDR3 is TGTGCCAGCAGAGTATTAGCTGCCAAAGGAGAGACCCAGTACTTC.

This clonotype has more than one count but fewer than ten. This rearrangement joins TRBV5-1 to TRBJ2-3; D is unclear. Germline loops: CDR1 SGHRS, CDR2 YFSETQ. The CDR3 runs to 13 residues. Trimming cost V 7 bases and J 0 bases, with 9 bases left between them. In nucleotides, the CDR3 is TGCGCCAGCCAGAGTCCTAGCACAGATACGCAGTATTTT. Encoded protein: CASQSPSTDTQYF.

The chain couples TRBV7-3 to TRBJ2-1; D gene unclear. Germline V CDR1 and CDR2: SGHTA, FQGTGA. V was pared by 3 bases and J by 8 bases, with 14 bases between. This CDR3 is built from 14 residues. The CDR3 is CASSFGPSPDEQFF. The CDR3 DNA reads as TGTGCCAGCAGCTTTGGTCCCTCGCCCGATGAGCAGTTCTTC.

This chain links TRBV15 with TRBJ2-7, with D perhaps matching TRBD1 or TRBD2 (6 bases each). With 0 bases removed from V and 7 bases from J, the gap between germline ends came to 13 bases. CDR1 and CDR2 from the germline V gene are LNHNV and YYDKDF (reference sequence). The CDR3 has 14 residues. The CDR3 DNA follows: TGTGCCACCAGCAGAGATGCGGGGACAAAAGAGCAGTACTTC. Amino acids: CATSRDAGTKEQYF.

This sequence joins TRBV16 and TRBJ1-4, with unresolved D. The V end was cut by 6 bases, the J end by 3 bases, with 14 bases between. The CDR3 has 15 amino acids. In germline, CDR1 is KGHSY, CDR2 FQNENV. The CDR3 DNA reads TGTGCCAGCAGTGCTACGCGGGGATCTAATGAAAAACTGTTTTTT. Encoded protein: CASSATRGSNEKLFF.

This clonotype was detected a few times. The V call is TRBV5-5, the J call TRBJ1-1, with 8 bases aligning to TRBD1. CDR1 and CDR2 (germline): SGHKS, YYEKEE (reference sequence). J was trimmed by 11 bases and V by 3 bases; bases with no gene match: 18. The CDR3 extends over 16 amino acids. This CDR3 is CASSWGLTGASGVAFF. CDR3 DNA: TGTGCCAGCAGCTGGGGACTGACAGGGGCCTCGGGTGTCGCTTTCTTT.

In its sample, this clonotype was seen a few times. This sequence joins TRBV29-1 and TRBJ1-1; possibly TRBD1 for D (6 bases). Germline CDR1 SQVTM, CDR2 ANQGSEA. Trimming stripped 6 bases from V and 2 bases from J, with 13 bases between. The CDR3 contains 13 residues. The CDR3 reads CSVPGVQNTEAFF. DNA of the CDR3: TGCAGCGTACCAGGGGTCCAAAACACTGAAGCTTTCTTT.